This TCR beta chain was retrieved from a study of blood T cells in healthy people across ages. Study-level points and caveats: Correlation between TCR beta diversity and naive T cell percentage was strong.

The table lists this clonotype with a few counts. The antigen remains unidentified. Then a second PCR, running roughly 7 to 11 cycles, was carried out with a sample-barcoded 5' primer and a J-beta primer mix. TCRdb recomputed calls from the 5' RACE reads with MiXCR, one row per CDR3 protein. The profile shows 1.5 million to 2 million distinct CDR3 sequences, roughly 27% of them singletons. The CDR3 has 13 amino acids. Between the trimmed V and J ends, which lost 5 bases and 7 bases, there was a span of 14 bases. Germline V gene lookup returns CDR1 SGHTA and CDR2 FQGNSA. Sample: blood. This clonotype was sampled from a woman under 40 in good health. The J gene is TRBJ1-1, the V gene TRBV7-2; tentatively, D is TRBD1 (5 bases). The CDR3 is CASSAGRTFEAFF. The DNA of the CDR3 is TGTGCCAGCAGCGCGGGACGGACATTTGAAGCTTTCTTT. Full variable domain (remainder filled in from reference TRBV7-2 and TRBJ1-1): GAGVSQSPSNKVTEKGKDVELRCDPISGHTALYWYRQSLGQGLEFLIYFQGNSAPDKSGLPSDRFSAERTGGSVSTLTIQRTQQEDSAVYLCASSAGRTFEAFFGQGTRLTVV.